A selection of T cell receptor beta chains follows, all from one sample in a study of cytomegalovirus exposure and HLA in healthy donors. Assay: immunoSEQ multiplex PCR; the TCRdb copy retains only in-frame clones and omits some. The sample lists roughly 200,000 clones; 80% to 85% were seen once. The source material was PBMCs. The receptors were sampled from a woman between 40 and 50 years old in good health and CMV-seronegative. The CDR3 runs from the conserved cysteine through the conserved F or W. D genes are given only for firm matches. Only part of the rows carry a size: once, few, many, or a class if the clone is expanded.

DNA,CDR3,size,J,V,D
TGTGCCAGCAGTTTATGGGGGACAGGGTTTGGTGGCTACACCTTC,CASSLWGTGFGGYTF,.,TRBJ1-2,TRBV27,TRBD1
TGTGCCAGCAGCGTAGCACTAGCGGGGCACGAGCAGTACTTC,CASSVALAGHEQYF,.,TRBJ2-7,TRBV9,TRBD2
TGTGCCAGCAGTTCCTCGCAGTGGAGCACCGGGGAGCTGTTTTTT,CASSSSQWSTGELFF,.,TRBJ2-2,TRBV27,.
TGTGCCAGCAGCTTAGTTTTACGAGGGAGCTCCTACGAGCAGTACTTC,CASSLVLRGSSYEQYF,.,TRBJ2-7,TRBV11-2,.
TGTGCCAGCAGCACAGGTGGGGTCAATGAGCAGTTCTTC,CASSTGGVNEQFF,.,TRBJ2-1,TRBV9,.
TGTGCCAGCAGCCCTCCTATCTTCTACGAGCAGTACTTC,CASSPPIFYEQYF,.,TRBJ2-7,TRBV5-6,.
TGTGCCAGCAGCCCCCCCGCCGGAGCGAACTATGGCTACACCTTC,CASSPPAGANYGYTF,few,TRBJ1-2,TRBV7-9,.
TGTGCCTGGAGTAGTCCGGGGCTAGCGGCTGCTTTACCTTACGAGCAGTACTTC,CAWSSPGLAAALPYEQYF,few,TRBJ2-7,TRBV30,TRBD2
TGTGCCAGCAGCTTGGTTCGGGAGTCAGATACGCAGTATTTT,CASSLVRESDTQYF,.,TRBJ2-3,TRBV5-6,.
TGTGCCTCAGAGCTGCACCGGGACAGAAATGAAAAACTGTTTTTT,CASELHRDRNEKLFF,.,TRBJ1-4,TRBV19,TRBD1
TGTGCCAGTAGTATCCGGGTCGGGGAGCCTATTAATGAAAAACTGTTTTTT,CASSIRVGEPINEKLFF,.,TRBJ1-4,TRBV19,.